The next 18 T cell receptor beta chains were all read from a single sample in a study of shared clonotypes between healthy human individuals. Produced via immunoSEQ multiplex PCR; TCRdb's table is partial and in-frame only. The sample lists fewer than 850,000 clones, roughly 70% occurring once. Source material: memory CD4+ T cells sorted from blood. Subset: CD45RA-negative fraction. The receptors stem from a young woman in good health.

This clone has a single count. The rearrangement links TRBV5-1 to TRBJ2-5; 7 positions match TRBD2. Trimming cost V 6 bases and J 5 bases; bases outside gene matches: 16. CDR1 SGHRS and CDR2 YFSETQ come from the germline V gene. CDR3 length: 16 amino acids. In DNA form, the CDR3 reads TGCGCCAGCACCAGCTTTTCAATAGCGGGCGGGGAGACCCAGTACTTC. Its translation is CASTSFSIAGGETQYF.

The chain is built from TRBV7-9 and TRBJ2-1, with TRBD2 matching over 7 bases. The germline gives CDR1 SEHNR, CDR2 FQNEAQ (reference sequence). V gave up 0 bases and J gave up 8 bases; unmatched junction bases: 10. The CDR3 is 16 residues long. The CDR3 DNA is TGTGCCAGCAGCTTAGCGCAGTCTAGCGGAGTACATGAGCAGTTCTTC. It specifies CASSLAQSSGVHEQFF.

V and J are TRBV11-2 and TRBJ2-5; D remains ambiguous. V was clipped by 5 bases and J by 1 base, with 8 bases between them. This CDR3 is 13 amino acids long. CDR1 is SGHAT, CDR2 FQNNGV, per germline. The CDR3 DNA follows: TGTGCCAGCAGCCTGATGGTCCAAGAGACCCAGTACTTC. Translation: CASSLMVQETQYF.

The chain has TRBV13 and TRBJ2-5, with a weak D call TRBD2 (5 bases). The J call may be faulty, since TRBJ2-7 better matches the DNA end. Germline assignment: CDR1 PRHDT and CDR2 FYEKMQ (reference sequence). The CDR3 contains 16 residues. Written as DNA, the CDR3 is TGTGCCAGCAGCCACCGCCTTGGGAGTCCACCTTACGAGCAGTACTTC. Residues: CASSHRLGSPPYEQYF.

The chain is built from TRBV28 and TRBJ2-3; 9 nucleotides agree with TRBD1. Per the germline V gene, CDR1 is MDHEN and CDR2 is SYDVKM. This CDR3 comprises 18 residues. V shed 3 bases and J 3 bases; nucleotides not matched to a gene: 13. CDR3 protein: CASSFGTGLSQLTDTQYF. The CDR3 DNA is TGTGCCAGCAGTTTTGGGACAGGGCTGTCCCAGCTGACAGATACGCAGTATTTT. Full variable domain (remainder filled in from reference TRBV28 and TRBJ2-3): DVKVTQSSRYLVKRTGEKVFLECVQDMDHENMFWYRQDPGLGLRLIYFSYDVKMKEKGDIPEGYSVSREKKERFSLILESASTNQTSMYLCASSFGTGLSQLTDTQYFGPGTRLTVL.

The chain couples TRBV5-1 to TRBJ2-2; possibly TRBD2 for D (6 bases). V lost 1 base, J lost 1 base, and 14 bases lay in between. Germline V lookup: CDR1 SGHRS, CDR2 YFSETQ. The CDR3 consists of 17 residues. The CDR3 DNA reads TGCGCCAGCAGCTTGACCTCTAGCGCCAGGAACACCGGGGAGCTGTTTTTT. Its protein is CASSLTSSARNTGELFF. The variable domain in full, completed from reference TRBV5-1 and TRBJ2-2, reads KAGVTQTPRYLIKTRGQQVTLSCSPISGHRSVSWYQQTPGQGLQFLFEYFSETQRNKGNFPGRFSGRQFSNSRSEMNVSTLELGDSALYLCASSLTSSARNTGELFFGEGSRLTVL.

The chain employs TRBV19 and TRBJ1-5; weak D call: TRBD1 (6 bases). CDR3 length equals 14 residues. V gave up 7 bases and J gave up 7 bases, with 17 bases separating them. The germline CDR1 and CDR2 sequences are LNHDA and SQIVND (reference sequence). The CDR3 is CASTPGHRRQPQHF. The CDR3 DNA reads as TGTGCCAGTACCCCGGGACATAGAAGGCAGCCCCAGCATTTT. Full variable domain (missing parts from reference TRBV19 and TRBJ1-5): DGGITQSPKYLFRKEGQNVTLSCEQNLNHDAMYWYRQDPGQGLRLIYYSQIVNDFQKGDIAEGYSVSREKKESFPLTVTSAQKNPTAFYLCASTPGHRRQPQHFGDGTRLSIL.

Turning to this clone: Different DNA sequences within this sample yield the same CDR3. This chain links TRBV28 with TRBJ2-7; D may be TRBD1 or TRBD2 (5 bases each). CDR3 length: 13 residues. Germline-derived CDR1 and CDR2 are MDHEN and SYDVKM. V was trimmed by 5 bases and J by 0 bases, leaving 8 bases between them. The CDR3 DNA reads TGTGCCAGCAGTCCAGGGAGCTCCTACGAGCAGTACTTC. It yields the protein CASSPGSSYEQYF.

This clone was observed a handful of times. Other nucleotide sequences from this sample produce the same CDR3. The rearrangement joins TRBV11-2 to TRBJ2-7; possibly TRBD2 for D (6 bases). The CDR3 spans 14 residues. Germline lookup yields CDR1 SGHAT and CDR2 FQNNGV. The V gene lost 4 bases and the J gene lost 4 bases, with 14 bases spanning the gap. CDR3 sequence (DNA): TGTGCCAGCAGCTCTACCGGGAGTACATACGAGCAGTACTTC. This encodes CASSSTGSTYEQYF.

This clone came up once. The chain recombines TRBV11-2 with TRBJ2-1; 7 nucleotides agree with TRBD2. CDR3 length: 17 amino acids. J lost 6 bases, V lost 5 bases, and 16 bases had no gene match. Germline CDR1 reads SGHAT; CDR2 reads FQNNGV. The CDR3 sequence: CASSHPDYGGSGNEQFF. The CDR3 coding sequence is TGTGCCAGCAGCCACCCGGACTATGGCGGGAGCGGCAATGAGCAGTTCTTC.

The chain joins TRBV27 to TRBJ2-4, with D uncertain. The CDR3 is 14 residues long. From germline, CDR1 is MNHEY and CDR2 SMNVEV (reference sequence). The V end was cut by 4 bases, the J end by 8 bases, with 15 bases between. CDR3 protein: CASSSTLRQDIQYF. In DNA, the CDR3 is TGTGCCAGCAGTTCTACTCTCAGGCAAGACATTCAGTACTTC.

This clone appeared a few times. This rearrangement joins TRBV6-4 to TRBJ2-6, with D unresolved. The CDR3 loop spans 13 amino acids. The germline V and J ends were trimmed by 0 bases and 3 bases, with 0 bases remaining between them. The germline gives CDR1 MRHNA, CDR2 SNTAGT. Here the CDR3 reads CASSDSGANVLTF. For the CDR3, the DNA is TGTGCCAGCAGTGACTCTGGGGCCAACGTCCTGACTTTC.

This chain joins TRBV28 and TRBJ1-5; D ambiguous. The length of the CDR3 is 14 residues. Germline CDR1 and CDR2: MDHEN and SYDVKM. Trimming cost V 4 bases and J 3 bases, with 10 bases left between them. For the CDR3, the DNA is TGTGCCAGCAGTTCAAAGTCAAACAATCAGCCCCAGCATTTT. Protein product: CASSSKSNNQPQHF. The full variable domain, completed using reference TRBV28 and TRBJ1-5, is DVKVTQSSRYLVKRTGEKVFLECVQDMDHENMFWYRQDPGLGLRLIYFSYDVKMKEKGDIPEGYSVSREKKERFSLILESASTNQTSMYLCASSSKSNNQPQHFGDGTRLSIL.

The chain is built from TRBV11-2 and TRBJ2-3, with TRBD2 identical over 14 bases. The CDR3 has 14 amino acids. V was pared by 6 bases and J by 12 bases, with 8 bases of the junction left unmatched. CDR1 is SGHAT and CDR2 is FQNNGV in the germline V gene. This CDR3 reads CASRTGTSGSHQYF. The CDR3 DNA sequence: TGTGCCAGCAGAACCGGGACTAGCGGGAGCCACCAGTATTTT.

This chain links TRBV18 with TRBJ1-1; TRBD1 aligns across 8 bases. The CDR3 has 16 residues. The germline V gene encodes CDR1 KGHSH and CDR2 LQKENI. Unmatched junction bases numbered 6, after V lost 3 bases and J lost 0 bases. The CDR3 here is CASSPPTGQVNTEAFF. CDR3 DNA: TGTGCCAGCTCACCGCCGACGGGACAGGTGAACACTGAAGCTTTCTTT.

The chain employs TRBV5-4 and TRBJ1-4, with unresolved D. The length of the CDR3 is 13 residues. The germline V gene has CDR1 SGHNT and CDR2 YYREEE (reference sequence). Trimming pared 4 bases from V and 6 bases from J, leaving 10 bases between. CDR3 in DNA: TGTGCCAGCAGCGGCGGCACGGATGAAAAACTGTTTTTT. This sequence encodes CASSGGTDEKLFF.

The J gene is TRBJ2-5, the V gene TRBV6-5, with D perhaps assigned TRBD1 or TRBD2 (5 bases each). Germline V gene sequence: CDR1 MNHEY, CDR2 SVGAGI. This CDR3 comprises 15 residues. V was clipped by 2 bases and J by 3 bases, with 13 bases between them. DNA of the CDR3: TGTGCCAGCAGTTACCGGGGCAGGAGAGAAGAGACCCAGTACTTC. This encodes CASSYRGRREETQYF.

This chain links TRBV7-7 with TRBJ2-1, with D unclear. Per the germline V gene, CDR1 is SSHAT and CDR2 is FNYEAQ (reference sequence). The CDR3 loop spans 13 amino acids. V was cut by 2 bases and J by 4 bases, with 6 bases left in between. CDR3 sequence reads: CASSLYPYNEQFF. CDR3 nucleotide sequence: TGTGCCAGCAGCTTATACCCGTACAATGAGCAGTTCTTC.